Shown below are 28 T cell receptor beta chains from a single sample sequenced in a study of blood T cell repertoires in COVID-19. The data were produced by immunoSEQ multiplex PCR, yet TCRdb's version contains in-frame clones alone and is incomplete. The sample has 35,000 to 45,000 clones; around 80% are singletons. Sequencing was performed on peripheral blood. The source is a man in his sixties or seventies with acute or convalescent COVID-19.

The CDR3, as DNA: TGTGCCAGCAGCGAGGGGGCTTACTATGGCTACACCTTC. This gives the protein CASSEGAYYGYTF. The gene calls are TRBV27 and TRBJ1-2, with 7 bases that match TRBD1. J was trimmed by 3 bases and V by 6 bases; bases with no gene match: 4. The CDR3 is 13 amino acids. CDR1 and CDR2 from the germline V gene are MNHEY and SMNVEV (reference sequence).

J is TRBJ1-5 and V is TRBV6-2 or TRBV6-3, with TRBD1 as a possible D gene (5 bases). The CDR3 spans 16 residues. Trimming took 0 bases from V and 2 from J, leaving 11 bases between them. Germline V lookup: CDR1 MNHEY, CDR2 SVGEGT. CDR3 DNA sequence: TGTGCCAGCAGTTACTCGAAAAGGGGCGGCAATCAGCCCCAGCATTTT. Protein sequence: CASSYSKRGGNQPQHF.

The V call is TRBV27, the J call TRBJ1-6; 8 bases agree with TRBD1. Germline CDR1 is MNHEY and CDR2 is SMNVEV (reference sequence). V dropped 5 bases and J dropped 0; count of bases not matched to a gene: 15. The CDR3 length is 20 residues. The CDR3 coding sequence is TGTGCCAGCAGTAGCCTTGGGACAGGAAAATCTTTCTCCTATAATTCACCCCTCCACTTT. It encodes CASSSLGTGKSFSYNSPLHF.

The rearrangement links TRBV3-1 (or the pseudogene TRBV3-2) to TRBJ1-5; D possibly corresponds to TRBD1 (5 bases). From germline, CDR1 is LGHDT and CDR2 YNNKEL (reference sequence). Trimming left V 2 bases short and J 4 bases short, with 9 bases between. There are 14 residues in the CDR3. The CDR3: CASSQTGLNQPQHF. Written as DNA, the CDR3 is TGTGCCAGCAGCCAAACAGGTTTGAATCAGCCCCAGCATTTT.

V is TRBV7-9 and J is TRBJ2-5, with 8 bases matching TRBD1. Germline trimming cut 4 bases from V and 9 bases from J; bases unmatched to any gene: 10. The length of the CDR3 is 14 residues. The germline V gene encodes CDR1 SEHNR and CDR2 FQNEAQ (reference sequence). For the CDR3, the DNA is TGTGCCAGCAGCTGGACAGGGTATAGAATGGCCCAGTACTTC. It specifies CASSWTGYRMAQYF.

CDR3 nucleotides: TGTGCCAGCACCTATAGGCCAGGGAAGGGAAACACCATATATTTT. This codes for CASTYRPGKGNTIYF. This chain uses TRBV28 with TRBJ1-3; D might be TRBD1 (5 bases). V lost 7 bases, J lost 4 bases, and 17 bases lay in between. CDR3 length: 15 amino acids. CDR1 is MDHEN and CDR2 is SYDVKM in the germline V gene.

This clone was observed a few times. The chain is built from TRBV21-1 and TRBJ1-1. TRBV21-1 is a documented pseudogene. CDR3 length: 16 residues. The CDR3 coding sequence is TGTGCCAGCAGCAAACCCGTCGGGGTAAGGGACACTGAAGCTTTCTTT. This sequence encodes CASSKPVGVRDTEAFF.

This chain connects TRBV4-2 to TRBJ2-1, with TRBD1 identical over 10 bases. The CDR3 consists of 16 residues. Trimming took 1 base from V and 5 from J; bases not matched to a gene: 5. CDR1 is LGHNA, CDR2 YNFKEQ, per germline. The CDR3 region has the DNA TGTGCCAGCAGCCAAGTGCCGGGACAGGGGAACAATGAGCAGTTCTTC. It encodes CASSQVPGQGNNEQFF.

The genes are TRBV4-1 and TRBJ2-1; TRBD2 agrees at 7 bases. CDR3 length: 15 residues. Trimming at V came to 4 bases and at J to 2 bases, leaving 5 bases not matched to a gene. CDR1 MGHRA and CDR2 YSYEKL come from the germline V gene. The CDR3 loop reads CASSPDGTTYNEQFF. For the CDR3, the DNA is TGCGCCAGCAGCCCGGACGGGACTACCTACAATGAGCAGTTCTTC.

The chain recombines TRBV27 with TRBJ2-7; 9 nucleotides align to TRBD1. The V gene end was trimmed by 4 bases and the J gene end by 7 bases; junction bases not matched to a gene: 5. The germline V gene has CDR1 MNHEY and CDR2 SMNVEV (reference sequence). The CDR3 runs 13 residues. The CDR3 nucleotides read TGTGCCAGCAGTTCGGTGACAGGGGGTGAGCAGTACTTC. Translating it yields CASSSVTGGEQYF.

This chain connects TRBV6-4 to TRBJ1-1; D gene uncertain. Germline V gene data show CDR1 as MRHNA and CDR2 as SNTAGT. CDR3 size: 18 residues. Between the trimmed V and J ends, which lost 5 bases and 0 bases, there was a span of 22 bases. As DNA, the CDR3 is TGTGCCAGCAGTCCGAGCGGGTCCGTCGAATTCATGAACACTGAAGCTTTCTTT. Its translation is CASSPSGSVEFMNTEAFF.

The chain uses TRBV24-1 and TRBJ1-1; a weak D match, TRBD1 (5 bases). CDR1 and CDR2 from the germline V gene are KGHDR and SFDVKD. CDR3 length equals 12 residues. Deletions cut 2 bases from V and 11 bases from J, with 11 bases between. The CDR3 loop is CATSDWGGRAFF. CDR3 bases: TGTGCCACCAGTGATTGGGGGGGAAGGGCTTTCTTT.

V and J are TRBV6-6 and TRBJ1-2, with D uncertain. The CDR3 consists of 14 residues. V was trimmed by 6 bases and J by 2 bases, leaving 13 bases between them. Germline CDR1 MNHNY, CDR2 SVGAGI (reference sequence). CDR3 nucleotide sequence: TGTGCCAGCAGCCGCGGACGGGAAAACTATGGCTACACCTTC. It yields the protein CASSRGRENYGYTF.

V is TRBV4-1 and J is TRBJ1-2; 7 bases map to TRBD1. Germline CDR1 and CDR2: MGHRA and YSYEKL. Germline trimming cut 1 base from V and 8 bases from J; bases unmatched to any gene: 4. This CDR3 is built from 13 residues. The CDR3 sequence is CASSQGGQAGYTF. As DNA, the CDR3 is TGCGCCAGCAGCCAAGGAGGACAGGCGGGCTACACCTTC.

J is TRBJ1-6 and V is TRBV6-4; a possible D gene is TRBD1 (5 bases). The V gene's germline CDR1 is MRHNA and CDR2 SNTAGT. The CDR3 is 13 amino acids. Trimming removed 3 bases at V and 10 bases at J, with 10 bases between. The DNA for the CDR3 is TGTGCCAGCAGTGAGTGGGCAGGGTCACCCCTCCACTTT. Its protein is CASSEWAGSPLHF.

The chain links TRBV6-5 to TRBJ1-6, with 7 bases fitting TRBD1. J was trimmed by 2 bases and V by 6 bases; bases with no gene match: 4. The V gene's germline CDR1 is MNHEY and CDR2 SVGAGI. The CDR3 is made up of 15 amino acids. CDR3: CASRTGSAYNSPLHF. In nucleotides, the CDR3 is TGTGCCAGCAGGACAGGGTCGGCCTATAATTCACCCCTCCACTTT.

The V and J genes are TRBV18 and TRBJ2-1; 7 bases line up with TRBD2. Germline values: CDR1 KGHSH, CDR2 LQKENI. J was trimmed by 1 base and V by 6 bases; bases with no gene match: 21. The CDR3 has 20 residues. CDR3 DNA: TGTGCCAGCTCGCCGATTTCCCCAAGCGGGAACCCCGGGTCCTACAATGAGCAGTTCTTC. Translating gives CASSPISPSGNPGSYNEQFF.

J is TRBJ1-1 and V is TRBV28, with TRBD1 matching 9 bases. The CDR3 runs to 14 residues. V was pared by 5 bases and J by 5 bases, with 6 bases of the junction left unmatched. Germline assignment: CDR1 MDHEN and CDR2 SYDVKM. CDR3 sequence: CASSTGQGVTEAFF. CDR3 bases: TGTGCCAGCAGTACGGGACAGGGAGTGACTGAAGCTTTCTTT.

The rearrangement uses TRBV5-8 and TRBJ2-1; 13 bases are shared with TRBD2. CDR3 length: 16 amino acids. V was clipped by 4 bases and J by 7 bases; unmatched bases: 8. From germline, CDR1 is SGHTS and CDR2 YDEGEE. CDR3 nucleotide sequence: TGTGCCAGCAGCCTACGCACTAGCGGGGGGGGGAATGAGCAGTTCTTC. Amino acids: CASSLRTSGGGNEQFF.

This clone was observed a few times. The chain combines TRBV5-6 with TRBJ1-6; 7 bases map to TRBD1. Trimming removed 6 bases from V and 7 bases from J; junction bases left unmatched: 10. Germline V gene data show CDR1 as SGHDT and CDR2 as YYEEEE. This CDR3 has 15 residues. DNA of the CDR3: TGTGCCAGCACCAATAGGGCGACAGGGAATTCACCCCTCCACTTT. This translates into CASTNRATGNSPLHF.

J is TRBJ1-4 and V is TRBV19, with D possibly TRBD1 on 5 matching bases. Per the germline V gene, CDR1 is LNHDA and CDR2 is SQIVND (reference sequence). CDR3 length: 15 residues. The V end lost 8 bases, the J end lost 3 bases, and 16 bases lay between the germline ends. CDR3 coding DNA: TGTGCCAGTGCGGACACCGGCAGCGCTAATGAAAAACTGTTTTTT. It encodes CASADTGSANEKLFF.

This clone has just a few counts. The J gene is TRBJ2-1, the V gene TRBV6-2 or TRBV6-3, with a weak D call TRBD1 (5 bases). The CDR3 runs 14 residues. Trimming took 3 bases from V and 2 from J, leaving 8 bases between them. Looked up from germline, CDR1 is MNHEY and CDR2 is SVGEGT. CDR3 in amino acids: CASSYPGPYNEQFF. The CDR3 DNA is TGTGCCAGCAGTTATCCAGGGCCCTACAATGAGCAGTTCTTC.

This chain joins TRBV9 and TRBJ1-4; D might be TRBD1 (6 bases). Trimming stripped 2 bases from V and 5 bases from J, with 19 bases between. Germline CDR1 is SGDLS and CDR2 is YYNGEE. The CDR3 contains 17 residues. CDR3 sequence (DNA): TGTGCCAGCAGCGTGGGGGCAGGACCCAGTGGCAATGAAAAACTGTTTTTT. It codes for CASSVGAGPSGNEKLFF.

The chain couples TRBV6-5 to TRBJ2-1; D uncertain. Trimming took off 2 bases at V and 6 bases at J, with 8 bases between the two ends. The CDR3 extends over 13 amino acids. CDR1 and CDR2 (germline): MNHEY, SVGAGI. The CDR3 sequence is CASSYTVGNEQFF. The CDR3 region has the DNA TGTGCCAGCAGTTACACAGTAGGCAATGAGCAGTTCTTC.

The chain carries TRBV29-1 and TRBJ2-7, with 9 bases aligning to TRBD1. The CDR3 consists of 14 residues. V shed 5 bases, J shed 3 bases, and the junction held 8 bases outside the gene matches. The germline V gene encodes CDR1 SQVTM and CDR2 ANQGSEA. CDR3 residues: CSVQQGARLYEQYF. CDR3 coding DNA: TGCAGCGTTCAACAGGGGGCTCGCCTCTACGAGCAGTACTTC.

The CDR3, as DNA: TGTGCCAGCAGCTTACGGGTTTTTGCACCCCTCCACTTT. Translating it yields CASSLRVFAPLHF. The chain has TRBV7-2 and TRBJ1-6; D not certain. Trimming cost V 2 bases and J 11 bases, with 10 bases left between them. In germline, CDR1 is SGHTA, CDR2 FQGNSA. The CDR3 length is 13 residues.

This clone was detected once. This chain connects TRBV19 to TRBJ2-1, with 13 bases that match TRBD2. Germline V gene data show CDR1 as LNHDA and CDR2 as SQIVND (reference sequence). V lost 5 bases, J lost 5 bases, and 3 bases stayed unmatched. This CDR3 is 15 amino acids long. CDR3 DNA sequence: TGTGCCAGTAGTCCCGGGACTAGCGGGAACAATGAGCAGTTCTTC. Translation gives CASSPGTSGNNEQFF.

The CDR3: CASSVGQGEQYF. The CDR3 DNA reads as TGTGCCAGCAGCGTAGGACAGGGAGAGCAGTACTTC. The V and J genes are TRBV9 and TRBJ2-7; 7 bases agree with TRBD1. The length of the CDR3 is 12 residues. Germline-derived CDR1 and CDR2 are SGDLS and YYNGEE. Trimming took 0 bases from V and 7 from J; bases not matched to a gene: 1.